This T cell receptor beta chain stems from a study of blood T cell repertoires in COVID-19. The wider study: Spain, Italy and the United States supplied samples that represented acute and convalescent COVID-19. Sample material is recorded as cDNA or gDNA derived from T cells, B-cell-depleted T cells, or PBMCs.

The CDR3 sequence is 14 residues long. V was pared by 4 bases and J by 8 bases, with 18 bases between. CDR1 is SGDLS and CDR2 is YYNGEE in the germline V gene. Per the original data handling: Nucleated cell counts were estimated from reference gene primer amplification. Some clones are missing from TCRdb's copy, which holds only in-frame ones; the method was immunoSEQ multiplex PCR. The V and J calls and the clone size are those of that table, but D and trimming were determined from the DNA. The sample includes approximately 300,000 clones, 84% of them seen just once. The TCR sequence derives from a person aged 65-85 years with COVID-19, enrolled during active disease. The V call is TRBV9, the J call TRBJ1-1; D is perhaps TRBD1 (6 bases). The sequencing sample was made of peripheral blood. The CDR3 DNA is TGTGCCAGCAGCCAAATCCTTGACAGGCAGGAAGCTTTCTTT. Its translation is CASSQILDRQEAFF.